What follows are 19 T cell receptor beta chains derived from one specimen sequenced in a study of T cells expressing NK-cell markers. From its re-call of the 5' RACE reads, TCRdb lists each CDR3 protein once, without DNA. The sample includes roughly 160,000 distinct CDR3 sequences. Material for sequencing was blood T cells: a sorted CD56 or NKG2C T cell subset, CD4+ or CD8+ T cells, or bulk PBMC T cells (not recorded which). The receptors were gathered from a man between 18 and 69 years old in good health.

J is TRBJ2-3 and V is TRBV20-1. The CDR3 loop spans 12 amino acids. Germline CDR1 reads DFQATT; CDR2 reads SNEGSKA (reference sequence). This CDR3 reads CSAWFATDTQYF.

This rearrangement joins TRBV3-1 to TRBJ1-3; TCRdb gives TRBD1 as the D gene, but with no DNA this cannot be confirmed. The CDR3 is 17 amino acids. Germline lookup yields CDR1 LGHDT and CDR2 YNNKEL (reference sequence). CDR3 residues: CASSQVFARETGNTIYF.

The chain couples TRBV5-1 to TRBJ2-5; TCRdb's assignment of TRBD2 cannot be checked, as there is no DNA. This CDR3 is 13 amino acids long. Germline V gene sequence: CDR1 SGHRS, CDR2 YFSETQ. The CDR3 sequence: CASSLEGLAGRYF.

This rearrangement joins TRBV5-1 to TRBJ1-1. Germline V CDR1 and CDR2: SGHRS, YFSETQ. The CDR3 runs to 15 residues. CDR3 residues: CASSLEGGFNTEAFF.

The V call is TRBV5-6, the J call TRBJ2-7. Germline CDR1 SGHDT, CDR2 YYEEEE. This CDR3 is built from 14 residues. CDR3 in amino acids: CASILWPWDFEQYF.

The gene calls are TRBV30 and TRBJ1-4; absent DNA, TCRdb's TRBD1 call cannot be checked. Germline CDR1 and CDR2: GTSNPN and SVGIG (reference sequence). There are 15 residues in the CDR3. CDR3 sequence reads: CAWSHPGGTNEKLFF.

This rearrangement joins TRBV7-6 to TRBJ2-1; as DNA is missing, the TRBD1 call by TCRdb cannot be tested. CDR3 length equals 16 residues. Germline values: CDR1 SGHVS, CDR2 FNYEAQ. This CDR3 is CASSLEVGGPGNEQFF.

CDR3 amino acids: CASSEAHRLGDPYEQYF. V and J are TRBV6-1 and TRBJ2-7; TCRdb selects TRBD2, and the lack of DNA leaves this call unchecked. The CDR3 runs 17 residues. The germline CDR1 and CDR2 sequences are MNHNS and SASEGT.

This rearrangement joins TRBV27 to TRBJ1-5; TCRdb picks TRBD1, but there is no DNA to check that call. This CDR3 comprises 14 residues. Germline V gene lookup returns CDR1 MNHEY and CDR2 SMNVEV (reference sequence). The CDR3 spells CASSRMTGDQPQHF.

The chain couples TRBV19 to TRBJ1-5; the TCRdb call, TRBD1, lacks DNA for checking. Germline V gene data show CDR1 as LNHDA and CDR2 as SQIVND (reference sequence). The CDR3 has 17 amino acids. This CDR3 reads CASSIIRPGERIQPQHF.

CDR3 protein: CASGRGLNTEAFF. This chain links TRBV9 with TRBJ1-1; without DNA, the TCRdb call of TRBD1 cannot be checked. CDR1 and CDR2 (germline): SGDLS, YYNGEE. The CDR3 is 13 residues long.

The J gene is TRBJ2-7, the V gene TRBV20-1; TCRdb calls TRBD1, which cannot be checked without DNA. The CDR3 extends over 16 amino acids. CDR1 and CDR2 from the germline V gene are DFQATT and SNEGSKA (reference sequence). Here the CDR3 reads CSARDRLAGLVHEQYF.

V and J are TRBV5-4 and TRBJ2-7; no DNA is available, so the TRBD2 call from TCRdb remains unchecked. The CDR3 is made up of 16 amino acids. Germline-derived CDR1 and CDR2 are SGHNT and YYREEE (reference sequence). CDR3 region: CASSPLAGGPMNEQYF.

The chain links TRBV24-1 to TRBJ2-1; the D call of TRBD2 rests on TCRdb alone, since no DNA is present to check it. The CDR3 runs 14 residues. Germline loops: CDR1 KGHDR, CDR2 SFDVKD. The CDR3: CATSGSAARGEQFF.

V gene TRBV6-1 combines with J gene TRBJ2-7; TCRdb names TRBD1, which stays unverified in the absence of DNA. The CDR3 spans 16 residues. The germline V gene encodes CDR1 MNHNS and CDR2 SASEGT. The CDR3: CASSETPGQGIYEQYF.

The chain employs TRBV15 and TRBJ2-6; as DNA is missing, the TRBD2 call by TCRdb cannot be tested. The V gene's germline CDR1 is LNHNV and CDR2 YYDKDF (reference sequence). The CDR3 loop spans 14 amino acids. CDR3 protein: CATSKRQGLDVLTF.

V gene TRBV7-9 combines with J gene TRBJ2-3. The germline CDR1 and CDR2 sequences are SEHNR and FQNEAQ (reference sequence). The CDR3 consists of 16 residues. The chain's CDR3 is CASSPVVLPFTDTQYF.

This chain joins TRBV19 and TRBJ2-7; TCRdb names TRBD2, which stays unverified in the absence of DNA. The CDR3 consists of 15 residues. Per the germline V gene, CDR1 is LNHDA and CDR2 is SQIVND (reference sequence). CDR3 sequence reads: CASSHRALSSYEQYF.

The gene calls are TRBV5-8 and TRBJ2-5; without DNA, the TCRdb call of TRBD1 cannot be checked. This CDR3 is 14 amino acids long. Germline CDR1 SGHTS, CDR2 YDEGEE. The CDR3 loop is CASSQRQDRETQYF.